This TCR beta chain was retrieved from a study of T cells in Graves' hyperthyroidism and ophthalmopathy. The source material, RNA transcripts, was used to amplify TCR beta CDR3 regions. Using the HTBI primer set, a first-round RT-PCR was run on the TCR CDR3. TCRdb ran MiXCR on the multiplex PCR reads and lists one entry per CDR3 protein. The sample has more than 550,000 distinct CDR3 sequences, about 18% seen once. The CDR3 extends over 14 amino acids. The ends were cut back, 1 base at V and 4 bases at J, with 14 bases in the middle. Germline-derived CDR1 and CDR2 are DFQATT and SNEGSKA (reference sequence).

This clonotype was sampled from a man in his fifties with Graves' hyperthyroidism. The V call is TRBV20-1, the J call TRBJ2-7; either TRBD1 or TRBD2 may fit D (6 bases each). The sample comprised blood. The CDR3 coding sequence is TGCAGTGCTAGAGTCGGGGGCAGTCCTTACGAGCAGTACTTC. Its translation: CSARVGGSPYEQYF.